This T cell receptor (beta chain) was captured in a study of T cells after yellow fever vaccination (dated by TCRdb to the late 2010s). As for the study more broadly: The SMART-Seq v4 Ultra Low Input RNA kit was used to prepare libraries from fractions with low cell numbers. Blood was collected at multiple timepoints before and after primary and secondary immunization, and bulk PBMC replicates and cell subsets were isolated. Two healthy male donors, one aged 18 to 30 and one aged 30 to 40 years, were included in the cohort. To track T-cell clones before and after primary and booster YFV17D yellow fever vaccination, bulk TCR alpha and beta repertoires were sequenced longitudinally. Study-wide findings and limitations: The secondary T-cell response was found to be weaker but faster than the primary response, with a peak reached on day 5 rather than on day 15. After the booster, most of the clones that had expanded following primary vaccination were detected again (about 95% of CD4 and around 87% of CD8), which suggests that memory was broadly maintained. A small fraction of clonotypes showed up in both the CD4 and CD8 compartments, probably as a result of convergent recombination. Because abundant contaminating clonotypes from the bulk population could be contained in FACS-sorted repertoires, computational filtering was required. The study included only a couple of donors, which limits how far the findings can be generalized.

The treatment or condition label of this sample denotes: live attenuated yellow fever vaccine strain. PBMCs were isolated from peripheral blood using a standard Ficoll-Paque protocol. Dynabeads CD4 and CD8 positive selection kits were used to isolate CD4 and CD8 T-cell fractions. RNA was extracted with TriZol from bulk PBMCs, CD4 and CD8 fractions, and dextramer-positive and dextramer-negative fractions. Synthesis of TCR cDNA relied on 5'RACE template switching, a step that introduced a universal primer site along with unique molecular identifiers. Priming for cDNA synthesis came from both the TCR alpha and TCR beta constant segments. Library amplification involved two PCR steps, and the second step added sample barcodes and sequencing adapters. Sequencing of the libraries was done on either Illumina HiSeq 2500 (2x100 bp) or NovaSeq (2x150 bp). In the authors' own workflow: Demultiplexing of reads and collapsing into UMI consensus sequences were performed with MIGEC, and V(D)J alignment was carried out with MiXCR. Using edgeR on replicate PBMC samples, clonotypes were called vaccine-responding if FDR was below 0.01 and the log2 fold change was above 5 up to day 15. CD4 or CD8 identity was assigned to each bulk clonotype according to whether the clonotype was present at higher abundance in the sequenced CD4 repertoire or the sequenced CD8 repertoire. TCRdb reprocessing: public reads trimmed at Q25 with fastp, clones called with MiXCR, in-frame beta chains kept. Under each unique CDR3 protein, matching rows form one entry showing the most common genes and DNA. The V and J calls were not made by the authors but by TCRdb's processing. The sample yields 140,000 to 150,000 distinct CDR3 sequences; more than 6.5% were counted once. The ten largest account for more than 0.55% of the sample.

There are many counts of this clonotype. Its target antigen remains unknown. Qualities for individual bases were not recorded, and no much larger clone is one base off. Trimming removed 5 bases from V and 5 bases from J, leaving 10 bases between the germline ends. Spanning cysteine to phenylalanine, the CDR3 consists of 12 amino acids. Only CDR3 DNA remains: 36 bases, in frame from the first base. Sequences LGHDT (CDR1) and YNNKEL (CDR2) are obtained from the germline V gene (reference sequence). This TCR was sampled from a man aged 25 to 45 who received the YFV17D yellow fever vaccine. Sequencing was performed on CD4+ T cells sorted from PBMCs, taken 10 days after the yellow fever booster vaccination. The V and J genes are TRBV3-1 and TRBJ2-7; a tentative D match to TRBD1 spans 5 bases. The DNA sequence is TGTGCCAGCAGCTCAGGGTCCCACGAGCAGTACTTC. It encodes CASSSGSHEQYF.